This note documents a single T cell receptor (beta chain) sequence. Its specificity is unknown. One entry per CDR3 protein, called by TCRdb with MiXCR from the 5' RACE reads. The sample lists approximately 890,000 distinct CDR3 sequences, around 12% occurring once. The germline CDR1 and CDR2 sequences are LNHNV and YYDKDF (reference sequence). The CDR3 totals 15 residues. V lost 0 bases to trimming and J lost 1 base; unmatched junction nucleotides: 2. This entry belongs to a study of identical twins. Findings and caveats of the study: Conclusions were based on cross-sectional statistical analysis, without following the same donors. Researchers reported weaker excess twin sharing in beta out-of-frame sequences.

The data were also submitted as part of a second study, on yellow fever vaccine responses in identical twins.

This receptor was taken from a young woman in good health. This chain connects TRBV15 to TRBJ2-5, with TRBD2 identical over 7 bases. Source material: PBMCs. Here the CDR3 reads CATSRDPGGQETQYF. CDR3 DNA: TGTGCCACCAGCAGAGATCCGGGAGGCCAAGAGACCCAGTACTTC.